The rows below give T cell receptor beta chains drawn from one sample of a study of control samples from healthy donors and cancer patients. Measured with immunoSEQ multiplex PCR; TCRdb has only the in-frame clones, and not every one. The data contain 95,000 to 100,000 clones, about 89% of them seen just once; the ten biggest clones take up less than 8.5%. Material for sequencing was blood. Every receptor here comes from a man under 40 in good health. Both conserved end residues are part of each CDR3. Each record gives: J gene, D gene, V gene, clone size, CDR3 protein, CDR3 DNA. D genes are given only for firm matches. Rows give clone size only sometimes, using once, few, many, or a class for an expanded clone.

J gene: TRBJ1-6; D gene: -; V gene: TRBV6-6; clone size: -; CDR3 protein: CASTLGGSPLHF; CDR3 DNA: TGTGCCAGCACCCTGGGAGGTTCACCCCTCCACTTT
J gene: TRBJ1-6; D gene: -; V gene: TRBV28; clone size: -; CDR3 protein: CASSRDANSPLHF; CDR3 DNA: TGTGCCAGCAGCCGGGACGCTAATTCACCCCTCCACTTT
J gene: TRBJ2-3; D gene: -; V gene: TRBV7-2; clone size: -; CDR3 protein: CASSPRYHTDTQYF; CDR3 DNA: TGTGCCAGCAGCCCCCGGTACCACACAGATACGCAGTATTTT
J gene: TRBJ1-2; D gene: -; V gene: TRBV4-3; clone size: -; CDR3 protein: CASSPGPGMDYGYTF; CDR3 DNA: TGCGCCAGCAGCCCCGGACCAGGGATGGACTATGGCTACACCTTC
J gene: TRBJ2-7; D gene: -; V gene: TRBV4-3; clone size: -; CDR3 protein: CASSLQPGPGYEQYF; CDR3 DNA: TGCGCCAGCAGCCTCCAGCCCGGGCCGGGCTACGAGCAGTACTTC
J gene: TRBJ1-1; D gene: -; V gene: TRBV7-3; clone size: -; CDR3 protein: CASSHGTANTEAFF; CDR3 DNA: TGTGCCAGCAGCCACGGGACTGCGAACACTGAAGCTTTCTTT
J gene: TRBJ1-1; D gene: -; V gene: TRBV7-9; clone size: -; CDR3 protein: CASSLVQADTEAFF; CDR3 DNA: TGTGCCAGCAGCTTAGTCCAGGCCGACACTGAAGCTTTCTTT
J gene: TRBJ2-2; D gene: -; V gene: TRBV24-1; clone size: -; CDR3 protein: CATSSSDGELFF; CDR3 DNA: TGTGCCACCAGTAGCTCGGACGGGGAGCTGTTTTTT
J gene: TRBJ1-5; D gene: TRBD1; V gene: TRBV28; clone size: -; CDR3 protein: CASSLGTGGYSNQPQHF; CDR3 DNA: TGTGCCAGCAGTTTGGGGACAGGGGGGTATAGCAATCAGCCCCAGCATTTT
J gene: TRBJ1-4; D gene: TRBD1; V gene: TRBV2; clone size: -; CDR3 protein: CASRPGTGFEKLFF; CDR3 DNA: TGTGCCAGCAGACCCGGGACAGGGTTTGAAAAACTGTTTTTT
J gene: TRBJ1-2; D gene: -; V gene: TRBV28; clone size: -; CDR3 protein: CASSPSLRDGYTF; CDR3 DNA: TGTGCCAGCAGTCCATCTCTCAGGGATGGCTACACCTTC
J gene: TRBJ2-2; D gene: TRBD2; V gene: TRBV7-9; clone size: -; CDR3 protein: CASSLAGFNTGELFF; CDR3 DNA: TGTGCCAGCAGTCTAGCGGGATTTAACACCGGGGAGCTGTTTTTT
J gene: TRBJ2-1; D gene: TRBD1; V gene: TRBV5-1; clone size: -; CDR3 protein: CASSGQGGNEQFF; CDR3 DNA: TGCGCCAGCAGCGGACAGGGAGGCAATGAGCAGTTCTTC
J gene: TRBJ2-2; D gene: -; V gene: TRBV4-3; clone size: once; CDR3 protein: CASSQDPPQESRGGELFF; CDR3 DNA: TGCGCCAGCAGCCAAGATCCGCCGCAGGAATCCCGTGGGGGGGAGCTGTTTTTT
J gene: TRBJ1-4; D gene: -; V gene: TRBV30; clone size: -; CDR3 protein: CAWSVHGVNEKLFF; CDR3 DNA: TGTGCCTGGAGTGTACATGGAGTTAATGAAAAACTGTTTTTT
J gene: TRBJ1-1; D gene: -; V gene: TRBV29-1; clone size: -; CDR3 protein: CSVVGPGSKLNTEAFF; CDR3 DNA: TGCAGCGTTGTCGGTCCGGGATCCAAATTGAACACTGAAGCTTTCTTT
J gene: TRBJ2-7; D gene: -; V gene: TRBV30; clone size: -; CDR3 protein: CAWSVRRLDEQYF; CDR3 DNA: TGTGCCTGGAGTGTCCGAAGGCTAGACGAGCAGTACTTC
J gene: TRBJ2-1; D gene: TRBD2; V gene: TRBV19; clone size: -; CDR3 protein: CASSPGLAGGNYNEQFF; CDR3 DNA: TGTGCCAGTAGCCCAGGACTAGCGGGGGGAAACTACAATGAGCAGTTCTTC
J gene: TRBJ2-5; D gene: TRBD1; V gene: TRBV7-9; clone size: -; CDR3 protein: CASRPSGTAQETQYF; CDR3 DNA: TGTGCCAGCAGGCCTTCCGGGACAGCCCAAGAGACCCAGTACTTC
J gene: TRBJ2-2; D gene: -; V gene: TRBV6-5; clone size: -; CDR3 protein: CAATQPNTGELFF; CDR3 DNA: TGTGCCGCAACTCAGCCGAACACCGGGGAGCTGTTTTTT
J gene: TRBJ1-5; D gene: -; V gene: TRBV6-5; clone size: -; CDR3 protein: CASINLRDSNQPQHF; CDR3 DNA: TGTGCCAGCATTAATCTCCGGGACAGCAATCAGCCCCAGCATTTT
J gene: TRBJ2-5; D gene: TRBD2; V gene: TRBV5-1; clone size: -; CDR3 protein: CASSLGLAGWETQYF; CDR3 DNA: TGCGCCAGCAGCTTGGGTCTAGCGGGATGGGAGACCCAGTACTTC
J gene: TRBJ1-2; D gene: TRBD1; V gene: TRBV6-5; clone size: -; CDR3 protein: CASDQRGRNYGYTF; CDR3 DNA: TGTGCCAGCGACCAAAGGGGGCGGAACTATGGCTACACCTTC
J gene: TRBJ1-2; D gene: -; V gene: TRBV5-4; clone size: few; CDR3 protein: CAVRRADYGYTF; CDR3 DNA: TGTGCCGTACGCAGGGCGGACTATGGCTACACCTTC
J gene: TRBJ1-1; D gene: -; V gene: TRBV12-3/TRBV12-4; clone size: -; CDR3 protein: CASSMDRNTEAFF; CDR3 DNA: TGTGCCAGCAGTATGGACAGGAACACTGAAGCTTTCTTT
J gene: TRBJ2-7; D gene: TRBD2; V gene: TRBV19; clone size: -; CDR3 protein: CASSREPGLVAEQYF; CDR3 DNA: TGTGCCAGTAGTCGCGAACCGGGACTAGTTGCCGAGCAGTACTTC